One and the same sample provided the 20 T cell receptor beta chains below, sequenced in a study of T-cell memory formation after mild COVID-19. One entry per CDR3 protein results from TCRdb running MiXCR on the 5' RACE reads. The sample yields approximately 250,000 distinct CDR3 sequences, roughly 16% seen once. Input material: PBMCs or a T cell subset sorted from them (not recorded which). These receptors originate from a man younger than 35 who had mild COVID-19 (a few samples of this study predate the infection). Cell type and time point are not known.

V is TRBV11-2 and J is TRBJ2-1; 7 bases line up with TRBD1. Germline V CDR1 and CDR2: SGHAT, FQNNGV. The CDR3 loop spans 14 amino acids. The J segment lost 5 bases and the V segment lost 7 bases, leaving 8 bases of the junction unmatched. Written as DNA, the CDR3 is TGTGCCAGCACCCTCAGGGACAGCAACAATGAGCAGTTCTTC. It yields the protein CASTLRDSNNEQFF.

This clonotype was picked up a small number of times. The chain links TRBV7-2 to TRBJ2-1; D tentatively fits TRBD1 or TRBD2 (5 bases each). V lost 3 bases, J lost 6 bases, and 9 bases lay in between. This CDR3 comprises 13 residues. Germline V lookup: CDR1 SGHTA, CDR2 FQGNSA. CDR3 sequence: CASSFWGTNEQFF. The CDR3 region has the DNA TGTGCCAGCAGCTTTTGGGGGACCAATGAGCAGTTCTTC.

This chain links TRBV7-9 with TRBJ2-6; D gene unclear. CDR1 SEHNR and CDR2 FQNEAQ come from the germline V gene (reference sequence). The CDR3 has 14 amino acids. Trimming shortened V by 1 base and J by 8 bases, and 9 bases separated the two germline ends. The CDR3 here is CASSLGAGPNVLTF. The DNA of the CDR3 is TGTGCCAGCAGCTTAGGGGCCGGGCCCAACGTCCTGACTTTC.

CDR3 nucleotides: TGTGCCAGCACCACCTCCCTAGCCTCCTACAATGAGCAGTTCTTC. Translating it yields CASTTSLASYNEQFF. This chain links TRBV9 with TRBJ2-1; tentative D call: TRBD2 (5 bases). Trimming took off 6 bases at V and 0 bases at J, with 13 bases between the two ends. The CDR3 runs 15 residues. Germline-derived CDR1 and CDR2 are SGDLS and YYNGEE.

This clonotype was counted at least ten times. The chain employs TRBV7-2 and TRBJ1-2, with D hard to call. Germline CDR1 and CDR2: SGHTA and FQGNSA. CDR3 length: 12 residues. V lost 1 base and J 5 bases, leaving 5 bases between the germline ends. As DNA, the CDR3 is TGTGCCAGCAGCTTAGAAGCGTATGGCTACACCTTC. It yields the protein CASSLEAYGYTF.

The chain uses TRBV4-1 and TRBJ2-2, with 9 bases that match TRBD2. The ends lost 3 bases at V and 4 bases at J; junction bases unmatched: 6. CDR3 length equals 16 residues. Germline V gives CDR1 MGHRA, CDR2 YSYEKL. CDR3 sequence reads: CASSHKRGDLTGELFF. CDR3 bases: TGCGCCAGCAGCCACAAGCGGGGGGACCTCACCGGGGAGCTGTTTTTT.

This clonotype was observed many times. The chain links TRBV2 to TRBJ1-5, with 7 bases lining up with TRBD1. The CDR3 consists of 15 residues. Germline assignment: CDR1 SNHLY and CDR2 FYNNEI. The trim removed 6 bases at V and 2 bases at J, leaving 7 bases unmatched. Here the CDR3 reads CASRQGEVGNQPQHF. Written as DNA, the CDR3 is TGTGCCAGCAGGCAGGGGGAGGTTGGCAATCAGCCCCAGCATTTT.

This clonotype appeared a few times. This chain connects TRBV7-6 to TRBJ2-1; tentative D call: TRBD2 (7 bases). The CDR3 extends over 15 amino acids. Between the trimmed V and J ends, which lost 2 bases and 3 bases, there was a span of 11 bases. Germline CDR1 and CDR2: SGHVS and FNYEAQ. CDR3 sequence (DNA): TGTGCCAGCAGCTTAAGGGGGGGGTTCTACAATGAGCAGTTCTTC. It encodes CASSLRGGFYNEQFF.

This clonotype occurred a few times. This chain links TRBV20-1 with TRBJ1-2, with a tentative D call TRBD1 (6 bases). The CDR3 has 14 residues. Germline loops: CDR1 DFQATT, CDR2 SNEGSKA (reference sequence). V gave up 5 bases and J gave up 7 bases, with 20 bases separating them. CDR3 nucleotides: TGCAGTGCTGGGGGGGGGGCTCCCGCCATTGGCTACACCTTC. Its translation is CSAGGGAPAIGYTF.

The chain combines TRBV28 with TRBJ1-5, with 7 nucleotides matching TRBD1. Germline CDR1 MDHEN, CDR2 SYDVKM. The CDR3 is 17 amino acids. J gave up 3 bases and V 6 bases, and 14 bases lay outside the gene matches. For the CDR3, the DNA is TGTGCCAGCAGGCCTGAGGGGGCAGGGCGGTCCAATCAGCCCCAGCATTTT. Amino acid sequence: CASRPEGAGRSNQPQHF.

The count of this clonotype is one. The V and J genes are TRBV20-1 and TRBJ2-7; 11 bases are a match to TRBD2. Germline CDR1 DFQATT, CDR2 SNEGSKA (reference sequence). V shed 5 bases, J shed 2 bases, and the junction held 2 bases outside the gene matches. The length of the CDR3 is 13 residues. The CDR3 protein is CSAYSGRAYEQYV. CDR3 bases: TGCAGTGCTTATAGCGGGAGGGCCTACGAGCAGTACGTC.

The chain couples TRBV12-3 or TRBV12-4 to TRBJ1-5; TRBD1 is a possible D gene (5 bases). The CDR3 runs to 15 residues. The V end lost 3 bases, the J end lost 4 bases, and 13 bases lay between the germline ends. In nucleotides, the CDR3 is TGTGCCAGCAGTTTGGCCCTGGGGGATAATCAGCCCCAGCATTTT. Translation: CASSLALGDNQPQHF.

The CDR3 DNA reads TGCGCCAGCAGCTGGGACCCGGGGGCCAACGTCCTGACTTTC. Translated: CASSWDPGANVLTF. The chain couples TRBV5-1 to TRBJ2-6; either TRBD1 or TRBD2 may supply D (5 bases each). Trimming took 3 bases from V and 4 from J, leaving 8 bases between them. In germline, CDR1 is SGHRS, CDR2 YFSETQ. The CDR3 spans 14 residues.

The table lists this clonotype with a few counts. This rearrangement joins TRBV28 to TRBJ2-7; D gene uncertain. This CDR3 region has 13 residues. Between the trimmed V and J ends, which lost 10 bases and 7 bases, there was a span of 20 bases. CDR1 MDHEN and CDR2 SYDVKM come from the germline V gene. The chain's CDR3 is CATSSGALREQYV. The CDR3 bases are TGTGCCACCTCCTCCGGAGCCCTAAGGGAGCAGTACGTC.

V usage is TRBV29-1 and J usage is TRBJ2-3; D possibly corresponds to TRBD1 (5 bases). The ends were cut back, 1 base at V and 7 bases at J, with 12 bases in the middle. CDR1 and CDR2 from the germline V gene are SQVTM and ANQGSEA. This CDR3 is 13 amino acids long. CDR3 DNA: TGCAGCGTTGAAGCCGACAGCAGTAATACGCAGTATTTT. It yields the protein CSVEADSSNTQYF.

This rearrangement joins TRBV7-2 to TRBJ1-2, with D perhaps matching TRBD1 (6 bases). Germline-derived CDR1 and CDR2 are SGHTA and FQGNSA. With 4 bases removed from V and 6 bases from J, the gap between germline ends came to 15 bases. The CDR3 extends over 14 amino acids. CDR3 region: CASSSETGYNGYTF. The CDR3 DNA reads TGTGCCAGCAGCTCAGAGACAGGATATAATGGCTACACCTTC.

This clonotype was observed a few times. The chain couples TRBV5-1 to TRBJ2-7, with 10 nucleotides matching TRBD1. The CDR3 is 15 amino acids. Germline CDR1 and CDR2: SGHRS and YFSETQ. J was trimmed by 2 bases and V by 2 bases; bases with no gene match: 4. CDR3 amino acids: CASSFGQGGTYEQYV. The CDR3 DNA sequence: TGCGCCAGCAGCTTCGGACAGGGGGGCACCTACGAGCAGTACGTC.

This clonotype has more than one count but fewer than ten. This chain connects TRBV7-9 to TRBJ2-7; TRBD1 matches 8 bases. The germline gives CDR1 SEHNR, CDR2 FQNEAQ (reference sequence). Germline trimming cut 1 base from V and 4 bases from J; bases unmatched to any gene: 9. CDR3 length: 16 residues. The CDR3 DNA reads as TGTGCCAGCAGCTTAGAGGTGCAGGGGGCTATGTACGAGCAGTACTTC. Translating it yields CASSLEVQGAMYEQYF.

The V gene is TRBV7-9, the J gene TRBJ1-2; perhaps TRBD1 as D (6 bases). Germline values: CDR1 SEHNR, CDR2 FQNEAQ (reference sequence). Deletions cut 0 bases from V and 3 bases from J, with 23 bases between. The CDR3 spans 19 residues. The CDR3 region has the DNA TGTGCCAGCAGCTTAGCCTCCAGTTACAGGGAGGACACTTACTATGGCTACACCTTC. As protein: CASSLASSYREDTYYGYTF. Full variable domain (outside the CDR3, taken from reference TRBV7-9 and TRBJ1-2): DTGVSQNPRHKITKRGQNVTFRCDPISEHNRLYWYRQTLGQGPEFLTYFQNEAQLEKSRLLSDRFSAERPKGSFSTLEIQRTEQGDSAMYLCASSLASSYREDTYYGYTFGSGTRLTVV.

V usage is TRBV19 and J usage is TRBJ2-5; D is unclear. V was clipped by 4 bases and J by 5 bases, with 11 bases between them. The CDR3 covers 13 residues. Germline loops: CDR1 LNHDA, CDR2 SQIVND (reference sequence). This CDR3 is CASSTRTAETQYF. In DNA, the CDR3 is TGTGCCAGTAGTACTCGGACGGCGGAGACCCAGTACTTC.